A single sample is the source of the 21 T cell receptor beta chains below, sequenced in a study of CD8 T cells in Susac syndrome. It was with random hexamers that 0.5 to 1 ug RNA was reverse transcribed. TCRdb ran MiXCR on the immunoSEQ multiplex PCR reads and lists one entry per CDR3 protein. The sample records 100,000 to 150,000 distinct CDR3 sequences, 85% to 95% being singletons. The sample comprised CD8+ T cells from PBMCs. The receptors stem from a human donor with multiple sclerosis.

CDR3 sequence: CASSLGAGALLEQYF. The CDR3 bases are TGTGCCAGCAGTTTAGGGGCGGGGGCACTGCTCGAGCAGTACTTC. The V and J genes are TRBV28 and TRBJ2-7, with D maybe TRBD2 (7 bases). The V end lost 2 bases, the J end lost 6 bases, and 17 bases lay between the germline ends. Per the germline V gene, CDR1 is MDHEN and CDR2 is SYDVKM. This CDR3 comprises 15 residues.

This clonotype was counted a single time. The chain is built from TRBV4-1 and TRBJ1-1; TRBD1 is a possible D gene (6 bases). The V end lost 4 bases, the J end lost 8 bases, and 29 bases lay between the germline ends. The CDR3 is 18 amino acids. Germline CDR1 and CDR2: MGHRA and YSYEKL. This CDR3 is CASSPQLGGPRVVQEAFF. The CDR3 nucleotides are TGCGCCAGCAGCCCCCAATTGGGGGGCCCTCGGGTGGTCCAGGAAGCTTTCTTT.

For the CDR3, the DNA is TGTGCCAGCAGCTCCTCTACAGGGAGGAGGGGCTACACCTTC. Translated, it gives CASSSSTGRRGYTF. This chain uses TRBV7-9 with TRBJ1-2; maybe TRBD1 (6 bases). CDR1 SEHNR and CDR2 FQNEAQ come from the germline V gene (reference sequence). V shed 4 bases and J shed 8 bases, with 17 bases lying between them. The CDR3 covers 14 residues. Full variable domain (missing parts from reference TRBV7-9 and TRBJ1-2): DTGVSQNPRHKITKRGQNVTFRCDPISEHNRLYWYRQTLGQGPEFLTYFQNEAQLEKSRLLSDRFSAERPKGSFSTLEIQRTEQGDSAMYLCASSSSTGRRGYTFGSGTRLTVV.

The rearrangement joins TRBV19 to TRBJ2-7, with D tentatively TRBD1 (6 bases). Germline lookup yields CDR1 LNHDA and CDR2 SQIVND (reference sequence). V was cut by 3 bases and J by 3 bases, with 12 bases left in between. The CDR3 is 14 residues long. CDR3 coding DNA: TGTGCCAGTAGTATCATTCAGGGGAACTACGAGCAGTACTTC. Its translation: CASSIIQGNYEQYF.

This clonotype was recorded only once. The chain joins TRBV12-3 or TRBV12-4 to TRBJ2-2, with D unclear. Trimming shortened V by 6 bases and J by 0 bases, and 11 bases separated the two germline ends. CDR3 length: 15 amino acids. The DNA for the CDR3 is TGTGCCAGCAGGCCCAGTGAAACGAACACCGGGGAGCTGTTTTTT. It translates to CASRPSETNTGELFF.

The chain employs TRBV29-1 and TRBJ2-7, with TRBD1 matching 8 bases. Germline V lookup: CDR1 SQVTM, CDR2 ANQGSEA. The trim removed 7 bases at V and 1 base at J, leaving 3 bases unmatched. This CDR3 is built from 12 residues. CDR3 amino acids: CSATGASYEQYF. As DNA, the CDR3 is TGCAGCGCGACAGGGGCTTCCTACGAGCAGTACTTC.

The V and J genes are TRBV20-1 and TRBJ1-5; D is uncertain. CDR3 size: 13 residues. Germline values: CDR1 DFQATT, CDR2 SNEGSKA (reference sequence). The V end lost 0 bases, the J end lost 3 bases, and 6 bases lay between the germline ends. The CDR3 protein is CSARDNYNQPQHF. CDR3 nucleotide sequence: TGCAGTGCTAGAGACAACTACAATCAGCCCCAGCATTTT.

V is TRBV20-1 and J is TRBJ2-7, with D perhaps TRBD2 (5 bases). CDR1 DFQATT and CDR2 SNEGSKA come from the germline V gene (reference sequence). CDR3 length: 16 residues. Trimming removed 0 bases from V and 5 bases from J, with 20 bases in between. CDR3 DNA: TGCAGTGCTAGAGATCGTGGCTCCCCGGGGTCTGACGAGCAGTACGTC. Translated: CSARDRGSPGSDEQYV.

The V gene is TRBV20-1, the J gene TRBJ1-1; D is uncertain. CDR3 size: 10 residues. V was shortened by 4 bases and J by 0 bases, with 0 bases between the two germline ends. Germline V lookup: CDR1 DFQATT, CDR2 SNEGSKA (reference sequence). The CDR3 sequence is CSAMNTEAFF. CDR3 in DNA: TGCAGTGCTATGAACACTGAAGCTTTCTTT.

The V call is TRBV7-2, the J call TRBJ1-6; 8 bases are a match to TRBD1. This CDR3 is 16 amino acids long. CDR1 SGHTA and CDR2 FQGNSA come from the germline V gene. The V segment lost 2 bases and the J segment 8 bases; nucleotides outside the gene matches: 8. As DNA, the CDR3 is TGTGCCAGCAGCTTAAAGTGGGACAGGCGGTATTCACCCCTCCACTTT. Translating gives CASSLKWDRRYSPLHF.

The chain combines TRBV9 with TRBJ2-7; 7 bases fit TRBD2. The germline V gene encodes CDR1 SGDLS and CDR2 YYNGEE. There are 15 residues in the CDR3. J was trimmed by 2 bases and V by 4 bases; bases with no gene match: 9. The CDR3 DNA is TGTGCCAGCAGCCAGGGAGCGGGACTAACCTACGAGCAGTACTTC. Its translation is CASSQGAGLTYEQYF. The full variable domain, rest sourced from reference TRBV9 and TRBJ2-7, is DSGVTQTPKHLITATGQRVTLRCSPRSGDLSVYWYQQSLDQGLQFLIQYYNGEERAKGNILERFSAQQFPDLHSELNLSSLELGDSALYFCASSQGAGLTYEQYFGPGTRLTVT.

This chain links TRBV7-9 with TRBJ2-7; perhaps TRBD2 as D (5 bases). This CDR3 spans 13 amino acids. Trimming removed 5 bases at V and 5 bases at J, with 13 bases between. Germline V gives CDR1 SEHNR, CDR2 FQNEAQ (reference sequence). CDR3 loop: CASSPSLAHEQYF. Written as DNA, the CDR3 is TGTGCCAGCAGCCCCAGTCTAGCTCACGAGCAGTACTTC.

J is TRBJ2-4 and V is TRBV14; 10 nucleotides align to TRBD1. The CDR3 runs to 16 residues. Trimming removed 3 bases from V and 6 bases from J; junction bases left unmatched: 8. CDR1 and CDR2 (germline): SGHDN, FVKESK. Here the CDR3 DNA reads TGTGCCAGCAGCCACCCGGGGACAGGGGCTGGAAACATTCAGTACTTC. This sequence encodes CASSHPGTGAGNIQYF.

V usage is TRBV4-1 and J usage is TRBJ2-6; D is perhaps TRBD1 (5 bases). Germline-derived CDR1 and CDR2 are MGHRA and YSYEKL. Between the trimmed V and J ends, which lost 1 base and 5 bases, there was a span of 15 bases. CDR3 size: 17 residues. CDR3 DNA sequence: TGCGCCAGCAGCCAAGTCCCAACAGGCCCCAGGGCCAACGTCCTGACTTTC. This codes for CASSQVPTGPRANVLTF.

This clonotype was recorded once. The V and J genes are TRBV3-1 and TRBJ1-1, with D perhaps TRBD1 (6 bases). Germline CDR1 is LGHDT and CDR2 is YNNKEL (reference sequence). This CDR3 region has 15 residues. Deletions cut 6 bases from V and 6 bases from J, with 20 bases between. The CDR3 reads CASRDTLQGTPEAFF. The CDR3 nucleotides are TGTGCCAGCAGGGACACTTTACAGGGAACCCCTGAAGCTTTCTTT.

J is TRBJ1-2 and V is TRBV7-9, with TRBD1 matching over 9 bases. CDR1 SEHNR and CDR2 FQNEAQ come from the germline V gene (reference sequence). This CDR3 comprises 14 residues. After removal of 6 bases from V and 4 bases from J, the junction contained 6 bases not matched to a gene. DNA for the CDR3: TGTGCCAGCAGTTCCGGACAGGGGTTCTATGGCTACACCTTC. Translation gives CASSSGQGFYGYTF.

V gene TRBV19 combines with J gene TRBJ2-1, with 11 nucleotides matching TRBD2. The CDR3 length is 14 residues. Germline values: CDR1 LNHDA, CDR2 SQIVND (reference sequence). The V segment lost 5 bases and the J segment 6 bases; nucleotides outside the gene matches: 3. The CDR3 coding sequence is TGTGCCAGTAGTCCGGGGACTAGCGGCAATGAGCAGTTCTTC. It is translated as CASSPGTSGNEQFF.

The gene calls are TRBV13 and TRBJ2-3; 11 bases are shared with TRBD1. Germline CDR1 and CDR2: PRHDT and FYEKMQ (reference sequence). This CDR3 is built from 15 residues. With V trimmed by 2 bases and J by 7 bases, 5 bases remained unmatched. The CDR3 DNA sequence: TGTGCCAGCAGCTTATTGGGACAGGGGGTACATACGCAGTATTTT. Its protein product is CASSLLGQGVHTQYF.

This clonotype was counted between two and nine times. The chain recombines TRBV9 with TRBJ2-3, with 8 nucleotides matching TRBD1. From germline, CDR1 is SGDLS and CDR2 YYNGEE. Trimming at V came to 4 bases and at J to 4 bases, leaving 14 bases not matched to a gene. The length of the CDR3 is 17 residues. The CDR3 DNA reads as TGTGCCAGCAGCTCCGGACCGGACAGGGAGGTTGCAGATACGCAGTATTTT. Translated, it gives CASSSGPDREVADTQYF.

Only one count was recorded for this clonotype. This chain joins TRBV29-1 and TRBJ2-4; D might be TRBD1 or TRBD2, each matching 5 bases. V was pared by 6 bases and J by 4 bases, with 22 bases between. The CDR3 runs 16 residues. Germline V CDR1 and CDR2: SQVTM, ANQGSEA. The CDR3 reads CSVDGWDGKGKNIQYF. In nucleotides, the CDR3 is TGCAGCGTGGACGGATGGGACGGGAAGGGAAAAAACATTCAGTACTTC.

The V and J genes are TRBV21-1 and TRBJ1-2; the table's D gene call, TRBD1, was not cross checked with the DNA. TRBV21-1 is tagged as a pseudogene. CDR3 length: 15 residues. The CDR3 reads CASSKGAGGSYGYTF. CDR3 nucleotides: TGTGCCAGCAGCAAAGGAGCAGGGGGCTCCTATGGCTACACCTTC.